The sequence of this T cell receptor beta chain was determined in a study of long-term antiretroviral therapy in people with HIV (dated by TCRdb to about 2022). Looking at the study overall: The earliest samples were collected roughly a decade before the 2015 WHO recommendation for immediate ART, at a time when ART was usually postponed until CD4 counts fell. A retrospective serial study tested whether ART initiation and durable HIV suppression were associated with changes in peripheral blood TRB repertoire composition and diversity. A total of roughly 200 cryopreserved PBMC samples were contributed to the cohort by 30 adults with confirmed HIV infection, with samples collected serially over a mean of roughly six years (range 1-12). About 35% of the 30 participants with HIV were female. No cross-contamination during QIAcube processing was shown when test extractions of a monoclonal T-cell line were performed alongside around 30 polyclonal samples. Broader findings and caveats from the paper: Limited PBMC availability meant only the TCR beta chain was sequenced, without alpha chain pairing. Inferences about post-ART repertoire changes are limited because no data were available on ART adherence, viral resistance or therapy changes. Because pre-ART samples had limited cell numbers, profiling was done on unsorted PBMC rather than on sorted CD4+ and CD8+ T cells. ART initiation was associated with a significant increase in TRB diversity, but diversity stayed significantly below transplant donor controls even after long-term ART. Expanded TRB clones identified before ART initiation dominated the repertoire across all time points, though the dominance fluctuated and decreased in many PLHIV after ART. HIV repertoires had narrower CDR3 length ranges than controls, and the network structure suggested an antigen-experienced repertoire that shifted only slightly toward naive after ART. Samples dated from 2004 to 2017, and the ART regimens used may be less effective than current ones.

The immunoSEQ hsTCRB v3.0 assay was used at survey level resolution for TRB variable region sequencing. TRB sequencing targeted a depth of about 35,000-50,000 T-cell genomes per sample. TRB libraries were pooled and sequenced on an Illumina MiSeq using a v3 150-cycle kit. The authors' pipeline ran thus. Repertoire analysis was run in R within a reproducible Nextflow workflow that covered QC, data transformation and analysis. Custom analyses were implemented in LymphoSeq2, an R package for AIRR-Seq data exploration. Four samples that produced fewer than 5000 total TRB sequences were removed, so some 190 HIV repertoires were analyzed. Among the approximately 180 retained HIV repertoires, under 65 were collected before ART initiation and approximately 130 after ART initiation. Repertoires were downsampled to 5000 TRB nucleotide sequences, and summary statistics were averaged over 100 downsampling iterations. Only TRB sequences with CDR3 regions of at least seven amino acids were retained for analysis. Diversity was assessed using a clonality score derived from Shannon entropy and using the Gini coefficient. In the repertoire networks, any two of the top 5000 CDR3 amino acid sequences were linked whenever the two sequences differed by an edit distance of one. For TRB CDR3 amino acid sequences, GLIPH2 was used to predict antigen specificity groups and MHC restriction. To flag known CMV, EBV, HIV or tissue antigen associations, CDR3 amino acid sequences were matched against VDJdb and McPAS-TCR. Pre-ART, post-ART and control groups were compared with Wilcoxon signed-rank tests and Holm-Bonferroni correction. In TCRdb, the immuneACCESS table is reduced to in-frame sequences with V and J assigned. These tables do not hold every clone; where another copy was compared, an unresolved V gene accounts for under half, and the others remain unexplained. For V, J and clone size, that table is used; D and trimming come from the DNA. For this sample the table gives some 12,000 clones, of which around nine tenths were detected only once. Of the sample, around 21% is held by the ten largest clones.

Participants were included only if at least one PBMC sample before ART initiation and at least two post-ART samples were available. All participants with HIV were treated in the United States of America. Before DNA extraction, cryopreserved samples of 1-10 million PBMC were thawed and then washed. At the time of the earliest PBMC sample for each participant with HIV, ages ranged from roughly 20 to 60 years. Each participant contributed PBMC samples from 1-4 timepoints before ART initiation and 2-8 timepoints after ART initiation, with a median of 7 samples. For every participant, serial HIV viral load, CD4+ T-cell count, ART history and demographic data were obtained. Using a Qiagen kit on a QIAcube, genomic DNA was extracted from unsorted PBMC, with samples processed in batches of 12. CDR1 and CDR2 are read off the germline V gene as LGHNA and YSLEER. The V end loses 3 bases and the J end loses 7 bases, and a stretch of 22 bases separates them. Measured from the cysteine to the phenylalanine, the CDR3 is 18 residues long. Just the 54-base CDR3 DNA is kept, in frame starting at base 1.

About this clone: No antigen is known for it. No much larger clone is present one base from it, and per-base qualities are unavailable.

Specimen: unsorted PBMCs, collected 0.2 years before starting antiretroviral therapy. The V and J segments used are TRBV4-3 and TRBJ1-6; no D segment can be confidently identified. This clonotype was sampled from a woman in her thirties or forties with HIV. The CDR3: CASSQSDLRGLGNSPLHF. The DNA is TGCGCCAGCAGCCAGTCGGACTTGCGGGGTTTGGGGAATTCACCCCTCCACTTT.